The clone carrying this TCR beta chain was seen just once. This entry belongs to a study of blood T cell repertoires in COVID-19. The table came from immunoSEQ multiplex PCR; TCRdb's copy has only in-frame clones and leaves some out. The data show more than 400,000 clones, with roughly 88% seen just once and about 3% held by the top ten. The CDR3 has 15 residues. J was trimmed by 3 bases and V by 2 bases; bases with no gene match: 2. Germline V gene lookup returns CDR1 GTSNPN and CDR2 SVGIG (reference sequence). This receptor was taken from a human donor in a cohort sampled during active COVID-19. The chain is built from TRBV30 and TRBJ2-1; 12 positions agree with TRBD2. Sequencing was done on a sample of peripheral blood. CDR3 coding DNA: TGTGCCTGGAGTCGGACTAGCGGGATCTACAATGAGCAGTTCTTC. This codes for CAWSRTSGIYNEQFF.